This T cell receptor (beta chain) was recorded in a study of blood T cell repertoires in COVID-19. Study details: Acute and convalescent COVID-19 samples came from the United States, Italy and Spain. The analysed material was cDNA or gDNA that came from T cells, B-cell-depleted T cells, or PBMCs.

Authors' analysis steps: Nucleated cell number was recorded as an estimate derived from reference gene primer amplification. Here immunoSEQ multiplex PCR was the method, and the copy in TCRdb shows in-frame clones only, minus some. The V and J calls and clone size are taken from that table; D and trimming were inferred from the DNA. The sample has 180,000 or so clones, about 89% seen once. The CDR3 runs 15 residues. In germline, CDR1 is SGHRS, CDR2 YFSETQ. V lost 4 bases and J lost 8, with 19 bases in between. The chain carries TRBV5-1 and TRBJ2-1; the D gene is possibly TRBD2 (6 bases). This receptor was identified in a man between 65 and 85 years old with acute or convalescent COVID-19. Sequencing was carried out using peripheral blood. CDR3 DNA sequence: TGCGCCAGCAGCGGGACCACTAGCCCCGGGCATGAGCAGTTCTTC. Translating gives CASSGTTSPGHEQFF.